This record looks at one TCR beta chain sequence and its context. The data were obtained in a study of blood T cell repertoires in COVID-19. V shed 0 bases and J shed 5 bases, with 11 bases lying between them. CDR3 length: 16 residues. Germline values: CDR1 SGHTA, CDR2 FQGTGA. Sequenced by immunoSEQ multiplex PCR; TCRdb stores in-frame clones only, minus some. Of 300,000 to 400,000 clones listed, about nine tenths are singletons. Assignment of participants to cohorts was predicated upon participant-reported clinical history. The chain carries TRBV7-3 and TRBJ2-6; D may be TRBD1 (5 bases). This TCR derives from a man between 60 and 75 years old who had recovered from COVID-19. Sequencing was performed on PBMCs or T cells enriched from blood (not recorded which). The CDR3 bases are TGTGCCAGCAGCTTAACCGGGCAGGGTTGGGCCAACGTCCTGACTTTC. This codes for CASSLTGQGWANVLTF.